This T cell receptor (beta chain) was profiled in a study of beta chain features in type 1 diabetes. General study findings and limits: For patients and controls alike, PCR might favor shorter templates to the same degree. In all four CD4+ subsets, TCRB CDR3 length was significantly, moderately reduced in type 1 diabetes.

Germline lookup yields CDR1 SNHLY and CDR2 FYNNEI. V lost 7 bases to trimming and J lost 9 bases; unmatched junction nucleotides: 7. This CDR3 comprises 14 residues. With regard to this clone: Its matching antigen is unknown.

The sequenced template was cDNA made from the entire isolated RNA. Only in-frame clones appear in the TCRdb table, and some are missing; sequencing was by immunoSEQ multiplex PCR. The table records 240,000 or so clones, over 20% of them present only once. The sample taken for sequencing was naive CD4+ T cells from blood. This chain links TRBV2 with TRBJ2-1, with 12 bases identical to TRBD2. This TCR derives from a woman in her thirties or forties with type 1 diabetes. The CDR3 is CASKSSGGGSEQFF. Written as DNA, the CDR3 is TGTGCCAGCAAATCTAGCGGGGGGGGTAGTGAGCAGTTCTTC. The variable domain in full, completed from reference TRBV2 and TRBJ2-1, reads EPEVTQTPSHQVTQMGQEVILRCVPISNHLYFYWYRQILGQKVEFLVSFYNNEISEKSEIFDDQFSVERPDGSNFTLKIRSTKLEDSAMYFCASKSSGGGSEQFFGPGTRLTVL.